This T cell receptor beta chain originates from a study of blood T cell repertoires in COVID-19 (dated by TCRdb to about 2020). General notes on the study: Samples from collaborators originated in the United States, Italy and Spain and spanned both the acute and convalescent phases of COVID-19. The prospective study material was composed of cDNA or gDNA derived from T cells, B-cell-depleted T cells, or PBMCs. Subjects who had been exposed to COVID-19, were actively infected with it, or had recovered from it provided the deeply sampled blood TCRbeta repertoires that made up the dataset. The repertoires were made available in a free public database intended to serve as a resource for research on the immune response to SARS-CoV-2. The samples were drawn from two sources: the first 160 participants of the ongoing ImmuneRACE study, and 1,000 to 1,500 subjects contributed by 6 global collaborators. Sample metadata almost always included a de-identified subject ID, COVID-19 status, age in years and sex. Where available, HLA class I and class II types were obtained from metadata supplied by the sample provider rather than from assay-based typing.

Turning to this clone: Which antigen it targets is not known. No qualities accompany the bases; no much larger clone lies one base away.

The collaborating institutions used their own protocols to collect whole blood in K2EDTA tubes. For TCRbeta analysis, collaborator samples were shipped as frozen whole blood, as isolated PBMCs, or as DNA extracted from either sample type. The germline V gene provides CDR1 MNHEY and CDR2 SVGAGI. V gives up 0 bases and J gives up 7 bases, and the segment between their germline ends measures 9 bases. Inclusive of the bounding cysteine and phenylalanine, the CDR3 is 13 residues long. Only the CDR3 DNA stays, 39 bases, in frame from base 1. Beyond this particular receptor, the publication reports: Clinical and demographic metadata were provided uncurated, with the amount varying by source and participant.

TCRbeta CDR3 regions were amplified from genomic DNA by means of the immunoSEQ Assay, a bias-controlled multiplex PCR. The study's own analysis went as follows. The number of nucleated cells in each sample was estimated from the amplification of reference gene primers within the assay. To quantify the absolute abundance of each unique TCRbeta CDR3 rearrangement, sequence reads were collapsed and filtered. For each sample, productive Simpson clonality was calculated as the square root of Simpson's diversity index across productive rearrangements. In TCRdb, the immuneACCESS table is reduced to in-frame sequences with V and J assigned. These tables do not hold every clone; where another copy was compared, an unresolved V gene accounts for under half, and the others remain unexplained. That table furnishes V, J and clone size, whereas the DNA furnished D and trimming. In all, the sample holds more than 95,000 clones, and about 82% of those were seen once. Clones ranked in the top ten supply approximately 5.3% of the sample.

The chain is encoded by TRBV6-5 joined to TRBJ1-2, and TRBD1 may be the D gene, going by 5 matching bases. This receptor was obtained from a human donor in a cohort sampled during active COVID-19. Material for sequencing was peripheral blood. The DNA sequence is TGTGCCAGCAGTTACTCAACAGGTCCTGGCTACACCTTC. Its protein product is CASSYSTGPGYTF.